This entry is about one TCR beta chain. CDR3 length equals 17 residues. The germline gives CDR1 SEHNR, CDR2 FQNEAQ (reference sequence). J was trimmed by 3 bases and V by 0 bases; bases with no gene match: 10. Clones were read by immunoSEQ multiplex PCR, and TCRdb kept only the in-frame ones, dropping some. The sample lists about 120,000 clones, about 85% occurring once. This sample stems from a study of blood T cell repertoires in COVID-19. Turning to the study itself: Specimens from acute and convalescent COVID-19 originated in the United States, Italy and Spain. PBMCs, B-cell-depleted T cells, or T cells provided the cDNA or gDNA that made up the material.

The gene calls are TRBV7-9 and TRBJ2-5; 7 bases line up with TRBD1. The TCR originated in a human donor in a cohort sampled during active COVID-19. Sequencing was carried out using peripheral blood. The CDR3 region is CASSLALGDSSKETQYF. The CDR3 DNA is TGTGCCAGCAGCTTAGCGCTCGGGGACAGCTCTAAAGAGACCCAGTACTTC. Variable domain in full (rest from reference TRBV7-9 and TRBJ2-5): DTGVSQNPRHKITKRGQNVTFRCDPISEHNRLYWYRQTLGQGPEFLTYFQNEAQLEKSRLLSDRFSAERPKGSFSTLEIQRTEQGDSAMYLCASSLALGDSSKETQYFGPGTRLLVL.